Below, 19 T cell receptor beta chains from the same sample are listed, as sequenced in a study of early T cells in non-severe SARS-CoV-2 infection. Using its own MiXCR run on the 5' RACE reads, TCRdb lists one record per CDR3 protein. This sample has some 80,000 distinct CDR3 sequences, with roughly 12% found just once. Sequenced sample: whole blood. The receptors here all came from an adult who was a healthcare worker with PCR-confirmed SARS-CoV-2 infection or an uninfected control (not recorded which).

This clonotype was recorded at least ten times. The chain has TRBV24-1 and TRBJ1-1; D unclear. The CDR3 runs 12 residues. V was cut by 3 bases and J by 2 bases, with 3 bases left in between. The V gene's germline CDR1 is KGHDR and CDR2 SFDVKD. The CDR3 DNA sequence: TGTGCCACCAGTGATGCAAACACTGAAGCTTTCTTT. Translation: CATSDANTEAFF.

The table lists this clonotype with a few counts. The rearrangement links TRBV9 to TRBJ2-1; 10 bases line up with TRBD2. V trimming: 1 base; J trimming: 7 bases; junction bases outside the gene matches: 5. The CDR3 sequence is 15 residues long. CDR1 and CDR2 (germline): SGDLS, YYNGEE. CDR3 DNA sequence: TGTGCCAGCAGCGTACTTAGCGGGAGGCGGAATGAGCAGTTCTTC. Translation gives CASSVLSGRRNEQFF.

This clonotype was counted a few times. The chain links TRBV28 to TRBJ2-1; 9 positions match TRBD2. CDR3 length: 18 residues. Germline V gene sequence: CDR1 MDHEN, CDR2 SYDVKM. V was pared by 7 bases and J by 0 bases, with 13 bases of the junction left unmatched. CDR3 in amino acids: CASTHRRLAGISYNEQFF. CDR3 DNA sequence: TGTGCCAGCACCCATAGGAGGCTAGCGGGAATCTCCTACAATGAGCAGTTCTTC.

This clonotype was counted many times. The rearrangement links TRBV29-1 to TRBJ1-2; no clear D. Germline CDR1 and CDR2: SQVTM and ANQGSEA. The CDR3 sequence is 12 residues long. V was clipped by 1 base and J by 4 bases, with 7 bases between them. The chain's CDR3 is CSVEGGAYGYTF. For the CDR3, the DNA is TGCAGCGTTGAAGGAGGAGCCTATGGCTACACCTTC.

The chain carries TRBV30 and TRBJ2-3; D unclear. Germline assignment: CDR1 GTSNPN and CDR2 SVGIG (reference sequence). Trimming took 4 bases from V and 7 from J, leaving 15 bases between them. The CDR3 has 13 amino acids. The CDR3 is CAWTAATAYTQYF. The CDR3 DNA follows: TGTGCCTGGACGGCAGCCACCGCCTATACGCAGTATTTT.

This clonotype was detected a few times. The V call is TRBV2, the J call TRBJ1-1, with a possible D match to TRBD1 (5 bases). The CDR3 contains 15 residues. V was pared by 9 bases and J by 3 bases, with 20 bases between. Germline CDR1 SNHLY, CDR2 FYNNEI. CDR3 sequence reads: CASQPGRGRDTEAFF. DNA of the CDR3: TGTGCCAGTCAGCCGGGACGAGGGAGGGACACTGAAGCTTTCTTT.

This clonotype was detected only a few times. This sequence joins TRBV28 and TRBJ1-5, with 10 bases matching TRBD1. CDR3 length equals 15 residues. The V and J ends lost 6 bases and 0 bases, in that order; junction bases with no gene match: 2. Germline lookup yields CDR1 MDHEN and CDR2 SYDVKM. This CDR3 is CASRGQGNSNQPQHF. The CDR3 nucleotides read TGTGCCAGCAGGGGACAGGGGAATAGCAATCAGCCCCAGCATTTT.

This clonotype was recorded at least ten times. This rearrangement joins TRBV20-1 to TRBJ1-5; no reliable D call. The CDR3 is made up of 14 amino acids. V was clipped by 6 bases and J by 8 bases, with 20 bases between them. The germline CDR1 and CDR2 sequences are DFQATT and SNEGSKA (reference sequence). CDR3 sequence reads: CSAAGSQQSEPQHF. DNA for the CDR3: TGCAGTGCCGCCGGATCTCAGCAGTCGGAGCCCCAGCATTTT.

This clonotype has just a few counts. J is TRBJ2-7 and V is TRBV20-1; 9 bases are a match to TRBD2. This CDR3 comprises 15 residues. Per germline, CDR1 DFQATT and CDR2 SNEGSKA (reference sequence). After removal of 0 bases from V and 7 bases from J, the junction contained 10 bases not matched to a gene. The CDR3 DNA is TGCAGTGCTAGAGATGGGGGACTAGCTCAGGGGGAGCAGTACTTC. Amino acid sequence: CSARDGGLAQGEQYF.

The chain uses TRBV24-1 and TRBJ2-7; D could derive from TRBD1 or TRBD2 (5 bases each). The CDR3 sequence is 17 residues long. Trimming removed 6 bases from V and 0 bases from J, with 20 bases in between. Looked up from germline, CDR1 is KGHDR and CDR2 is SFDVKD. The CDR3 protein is CATSSSDGTGSSYEQYF. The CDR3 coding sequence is TGTGCCACCAGTTCCTCAGACGGGACGGGGAGCTCCTACGAGCAGTACTTC.

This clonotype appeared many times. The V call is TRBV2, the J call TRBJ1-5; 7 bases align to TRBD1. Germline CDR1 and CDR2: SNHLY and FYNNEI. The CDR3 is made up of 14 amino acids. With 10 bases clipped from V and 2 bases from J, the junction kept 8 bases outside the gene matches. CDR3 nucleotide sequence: TGTGCCACGCGAGGGGGCGCGGGCAATCAGCCCCAGCATTTT. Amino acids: CATRGGAGNQPQHF. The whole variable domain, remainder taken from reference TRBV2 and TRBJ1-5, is EPEVTQTPSHQVTQMGQEVILRCVPISNHLYFYWYRQILGQKVEFLVSFYNNEISEKSEIFDDQFSVERPDGSNFTLKIRSTKLEDSAMYFCATRGGAGNQPQHFGDGTRLSIL.

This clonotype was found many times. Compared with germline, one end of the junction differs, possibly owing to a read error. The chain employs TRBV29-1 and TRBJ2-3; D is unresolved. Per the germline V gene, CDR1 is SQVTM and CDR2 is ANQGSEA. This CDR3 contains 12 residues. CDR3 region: CSVEASTDTQYF. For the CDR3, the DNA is TGCAGCGTGGAAGCAAGCACAGATACGCAGTATTTT.

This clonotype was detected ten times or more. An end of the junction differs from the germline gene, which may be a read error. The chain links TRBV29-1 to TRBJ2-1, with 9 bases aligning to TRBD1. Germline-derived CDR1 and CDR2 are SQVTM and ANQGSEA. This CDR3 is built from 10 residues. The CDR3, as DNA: TGCAGCGTGGGCCCGGGACAGGGTATCTTC. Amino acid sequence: CSVGPGQGIF.

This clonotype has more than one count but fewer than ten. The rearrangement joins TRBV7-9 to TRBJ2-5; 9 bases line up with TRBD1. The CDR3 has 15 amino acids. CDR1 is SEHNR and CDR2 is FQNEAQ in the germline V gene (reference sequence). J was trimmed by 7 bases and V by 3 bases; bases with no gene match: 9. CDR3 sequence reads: CASSLEGDRAGTQYF. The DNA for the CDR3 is TGTGCCAGCAGCTTGGAGGGGGACAGGGCAGGGACCCAGTACTTC.

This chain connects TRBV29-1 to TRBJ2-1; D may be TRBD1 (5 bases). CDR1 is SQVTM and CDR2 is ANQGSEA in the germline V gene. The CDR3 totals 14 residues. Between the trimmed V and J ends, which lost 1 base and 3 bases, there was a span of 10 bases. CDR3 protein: CSVEARVNYNEQFF. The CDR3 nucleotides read TGCAGCGTTGAAGCCAGGGTGAACTACAATGAGCAGTTCTTC.

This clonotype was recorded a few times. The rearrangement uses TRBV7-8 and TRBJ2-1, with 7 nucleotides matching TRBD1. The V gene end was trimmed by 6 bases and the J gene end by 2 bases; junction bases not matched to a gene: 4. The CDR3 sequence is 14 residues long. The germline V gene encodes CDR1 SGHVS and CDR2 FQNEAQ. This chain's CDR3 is CASRPGQAYNEQFF. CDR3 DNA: TGTGCCAGCAGACCCGGACAGGCCTACAATGAGCAGTTCTTC. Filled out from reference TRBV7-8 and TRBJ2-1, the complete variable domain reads GAGVSQSPRYKVAKRGQDVALRCDPISGHVSLFWYQQALGQGPEFLTYFQNEAQLDKSGLPSDRFFAERPEGSVSTLKIQRTQQEDSAVYLCASRPGQAYNEQFFGPGTRLTVL.

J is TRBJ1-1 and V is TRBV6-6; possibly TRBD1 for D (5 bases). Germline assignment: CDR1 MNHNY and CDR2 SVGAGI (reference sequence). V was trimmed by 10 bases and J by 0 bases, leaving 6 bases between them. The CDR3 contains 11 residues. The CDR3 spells CATTVNTEAFF. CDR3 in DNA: TGTGCCACGACAGTGAACACTGAAGCTTTCTTT.

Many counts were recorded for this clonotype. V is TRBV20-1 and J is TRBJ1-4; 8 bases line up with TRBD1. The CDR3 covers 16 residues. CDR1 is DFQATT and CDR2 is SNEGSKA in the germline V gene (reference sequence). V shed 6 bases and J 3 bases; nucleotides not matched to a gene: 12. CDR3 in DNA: TGCAGTGCGTTCGGGACAGGAGTCGGGGCTAATGAAAAACTGTTTTTT. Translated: CSAFGTGVGANEKLFF.

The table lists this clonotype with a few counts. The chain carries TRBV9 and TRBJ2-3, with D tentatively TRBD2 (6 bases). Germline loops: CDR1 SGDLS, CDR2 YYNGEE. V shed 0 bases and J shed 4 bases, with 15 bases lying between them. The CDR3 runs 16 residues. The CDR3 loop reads CASSVGTGRGSDTQYF. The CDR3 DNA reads TGTGCCAGCAGCGTAGGAACCGGGAGAGGGTCAGATACGCAGTATTTT. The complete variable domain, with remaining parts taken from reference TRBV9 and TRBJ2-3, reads DSGVTQTPKHLITATGQRVTLRCSPRSGDLSVYWYQQSLDQGLQFLIQYYNGEERAKGNILERFSAQQFPDLHSELNLSSLELGDSALYFCASSVGTGRGSDTQYFGPGTRLTVL.